These 21 T cell receptor beta chains were all obtained from the same sample, sequenced in a study of T-cell memory formation after mild COVID-19. Via MiXCR, TCRdb re-called the 5' RACE reads, giving one row per CDR3 protein. This repertoire shows 210,000 or so distinct CDR3 sequences, about 16% found once; its top ten account for around 2.4%. Sequences were obtained from PBMCs or a T cell subset sorted from them (not recorded which). The receptors come from an adult woman who had mild COVID-19 (a few samples of this study predate the infection). Cell type and time point are not known.

Note on this clonotype: The germline gene is not matched at one end of the junction; a read error may be the cause. The chain joins TRBV6-6 to TRBJ2-1, with TRBD1 identical over 9 bases. Looked up from germline, CDR1 is MNHNY and CDR2 is SVGAGI (reference sequence). The CDR3 totals 16 residues. The CDR3 bases are TGTGCCAGCAGCAGCCAGTCCGGGACAGGGAGGAATGAGCAGGTCTTC. Translated: CASSSQSGTGRNEQVF.

This clonotype occurred a few times. This chain links TRBV7-8 with TRBJ2-4, with D unclear. Trimming removed 1 base from V and 1 base from J, with 17 bases in between. From germline, CDR1 is SGHVS and CDR2 FQNEAQ. The CDR3 extends over 18 amino acids. In nucleotides, the CDR3 is TGTGCCAGCAGCTTAGTGGCTACGATCCTCGGGGCCAAAAACATTCAGTACTTC. This sequence encodes CASSLVATILGAKNIQYF. Full variable domain (rest looked up from reference TRBV7-8 and TRBJ2-4): GAGVSQSPRYKVAKRGQDVALRCDPISGHVSLFWYQQALGQGPEFLTYFQNEAQLDKSGLPSDRFFAERPEGSVSTLKIQRTQQEDSAVYLCASSLVATILGAKNIQYFGAGTRLSVL.

The chain's CDR3 is CASNLGGLAESKNIQYF. CDR3 DNA sequence: TGTGCCAGCAACTTAGGAGGACTAGCCGAGTCCAAAAACATTCAGTACTTC. The chain combines TRBV12-3 or TRBV12-4 with TRBJ2-4; 8 bases are shared with TRBD2. V was clipped by 7 bases and J by 2 bases; unmatched bases: 13. The CDR3 contains 17 residues.

The gene calls are TRBV30 and TRBJ1-1; maybe TRBD1 (6 bases). V lost 5 bases to trimming and J lost 6 bases, with 13 bases between them. Germline values: CDR1 GTSNPN, CDR2 SVGIG (reference sequence). This CDR3 is 12 amino acids long. The CDR3 protein is CAWSTGIAEAFF. The CDR3 DNA is TGTGCCTGGTCCACAGGGATCGCTGAAGCTTTCTTT.

This chain uses TRBV18 with TRBJ1-2, with a tentative D call TRBD1 (5 bases). Trimming took off 6 bases at V and 4 bases at J, with 15 bases between the two ends. Germline assignment: CDR1 KGHSH and CDR2 LQKENI. The CDR3 has 14 amino acids. CDR3 residues: CASSPYEGTYGYTF. The DNA of the CDR3 is TGTGCCAGCTCTCCCTATGAGGGGACCTATGGCTACACCTTC. The variable domain in full, with the rest retrieved from reference TRBV18 and TRBJ1-2, is NAGVMQNPRHLVRRRGQEARLRCSPMKGHSHVYWYRQLPEEGLKFMVYLQKENIIDESGMPKERFSAEFPKEGPSILRIQQVVRGDSAAYFCASSPYEGTYGYTFGSGTRLTVV.

The chain combines TRBV7-2 with TRBJ2-5; D possibly matches TRBD1 or TRBD2 (5 bases each). The CDR3 extends over 14 amino acids. Germline CDR1 reads SGHTA; CDR2 reads FQGNSA. Trimming removed 5 bases at V and 1 base at J, with 11 bases between. The CDR3 reads CASSRDLSQETQYF. The CDR3 region has the DNA TGTGCCAGCAGCCGGGACCTATCCCAAGAGACCCAGTACTTC.

Here the CDR3 reads CSASFRGTYGYTF. As DNA, the CDR3 is TGCAGTGCTAGTTTCAGGGGGACCTATGGCTACACCTTC. V and J are TRBV20-1 and TRBJ1-2; 7 bases agree with TRBD1. This CDR3 comprises 13 residues. The junction had 5 bases not matched to a gene; V was cut back by 3 bases and J by 4 bases. CDR1 DFQATT and CDR2 SNEGSKA come from the germline V gene (reference sequence).

A word on this clonotype: The junction differs from germline at one of its ends, possibly a read error. The V gene is TRBV7-2, the J gene TRBJ2-5; TRBD1 might be the D (6 bases). The germline V gene encodes CDR1 SGHTA and CDR2 FQGNSA. The CDR3 extends over 12 amino acids. CDR3 region: CASSTDRETQHF. The CDR3 DNA sequence: TGTGCCAGCAGCACGGACAGAGAGACCCAGCACTTC.

The genes are TRBV24-1 and TRBJ2-3, with TRBD2 identical over 12 bases. Losses at the gene ends were 10 bases for V and 5 bases for J; bases not matched to a gene: 9. Looked up from germline, CDR1 is KGHDR and CDR2 is SFDVKD. This CDR3 has 15 residues. The DNA for the CDR3 is TGTGCCACAAAAACTAGCGGGAGGAATGGAGATACGCAGTATTTT. Translated, it gives CATKTSGRNGDTQYF.

This clonotype occurred a few times. The CDR3 region is CASSMTGGHEQYF. The CDR3 DNA is TGTGCCAGCTCCATGACAGGGGGCCACGAGCAGTACTTC. The chain links TRBV18 to TRBJ2-7; 10 bases are shared with TRBD1. The germline gives CDR1 KGHSH, CDR2 LQKENI. CDR3 length: 13 amino acids. The J segment lost 5 bases and the V segment lost 6 bases, leaving 4 bases of the junction unmatched.

This chain uses TRBV14 with TRBJ2-7, with TRBD2 matching over 9 bases. The germline CDR1 and CDR2 sequences are SGHDN and FVKESK. This CDR3 has 16 amino acids. V shed 4 bases, J shed 6 bases, and the junction held 13 bases outside the gene matches. The CDR3 DNA reads TGTGCCAGCAGCCTAAGGCGGGAGGGCACATTCGGCGAGCAGTACTTC. Its translation: CASSLRREGTFGEQYF. Filled out from reference TRBV14 and TRBJ2-7, the complete variable domain reads EAGVTQFPSHSVIEKGQTVTLRCDPISGHDNLYWYRRVMGKEIKFLLHFVKESKQDESGMPNNRFLAERTGGTYSTLKVQPAELEDSGVYFCASSLRREGTFGEQYFGPGTRLTVT.

There are a few counts of this clonotype. The chain carries TRBV12-3 or TRBV12-4 and TRBJ1-4, with D possibly matching TRBD1 (6 bases). This CDR3 is 13 amino acids long. Trimming stripped 4 bases from V and 11 bases from J, with 14 bases between. CDR3: CASSSDSLSKLFF. The CDR3 DNA is TGTGCCAGCAGTTCGGACAGTTTATCGAAACTGTTTTTT.

The V and J genes are TRBV12-3 or TRBV12-4 and TRBJ2-7; TRBD1 is a possible D gene (5 bases). V was trimmed by 5 bases and J by 8 bases, leaving 10 bases between them. This CDR3 region has 11 residues. CDR3 bases: TGTGCCAGCAGTACAGGAGAGAAGCAGTACTTC. Amino acids: CASSTGEKQYF.

This clonotype showed up many times. The chain links TRBV24-1 to TRBJ1-6; a possible D gene is TRBD1 (6 bases). The CDR3 has 14 residues. Germline CDR1 is KGHDR and CDR2 is SFDVKD. Deletions cut 5 bases from V and 8 bases from J, with 12 bases between. CDR3: CATSGGGADSPLHF. Here the CDR3 DNA reads TGTGCCACCAGTGGCGGGGGCGCCGATTCACCCCTCCACTTT.

CDR3 protein: CASRQAGETQYF. CDR3 nucleotide sequence: TGTGCCAGCAGGCAGGCGGGAGAGACCCAGTACTTC. This chain connects TRBV2 to TRBJ2-5, with a weak D call TRBD2 (5 bases). The CDR3 runs 12 residues. Germline CDR1 and CDR2: SNHLY and FYNNEI. Trimming stripped 6 bases from V and 4 bases from J, with 9 bases between.

The chain is built from TRBV5-6 and TRBJ1-2; D may be TRBD1 (6 bases). CDR1 is SGHDT, CDR2 YYEEEE, per germline. Trimming shortened V by 6 bases and J by 2 bases, and 20 bases separated the two germline ends. The CDR3 consists of 16 residues. The CDR3 DNA is TGTGCCAGCACCCCCGGGGGGGGCTTAAGCAACTATGGCTACACCTTC. It specifies CASTPGGGLSNYGYTF.

A few counts support this clonotype. The rearrangement uses TRBV7-3 and TRBJ2-5, with D possibly being TRBD2 (6 bases). The CDR3 runs 13 residues. V was shortened by 3 bases and J by 5 bases, with 10 bases between the two germline ends. Germline V gene sequence: CDR1 SGHTA, CDR2 FQGTGA. The CDR3 sequence is CASSLSAGETQYF. Written as DNA, the CDR3 is TGTGCCAGCAGCTTGTCGGCGGGGGAGACCCAGTACTTC.

This clonotype was picked up a small number of times. This chain joins TRBV12-3 or TRBV12-4 and TRBJ2-2, with D possibly TRBD1 on 6 matching bases. Deletions cut 1 base from V and 8 bases from J, with 11 bases between. The length of the CDR3 is 14 residues. In DNA, the CDR3 is TGTGCCAGCAGTTTAGGACAGGTTAAGGGGGAGCTGTTTTTT. Translation: CASSLGQVKGELFF.

This clonotype appeared a few times. This rearrangement joins TRBV30 to TRBJ1-5; D is unclear. CDR3 length: 13 residues. Germline lookup yields CDR1 GTSNPN and CDR2 SVGIG (reference sequence). The germline V and J ends were trimmed by 0 bases and 4 bases, with 7 bases remaining between them. The CDR3 is CAWSVLSNQPQHF. CDR3 coding DNA: TGTGCCTGGAGTGTACTTTCAAATCAGCCCCAGCATTTT.

The J gene is TRBJ2-3, the V gene TRBV6-2 or TRBV6-3, with 8 positions matching TRBD1. J was trimmed by 1 base and V by 4 bases; bases with no gene match: 19. Germline values: CDR1 MNHEY, CDR2 SVGEGT. The CDR3 is made up of 20 amino acids. The CDR3: CASSSLVSGQGIRRTDTQYF. DNA of the CDR3: TGTGCCAGCAGTTCTCTGGTGTCCGGACAGGGAATTCGTCGCACAGATACGCAGTATTTT.

This clonotype has at least ten counts. The chain links TRBV7-2 to TRBJ2-1, with D possibly being TRBD2 (6 bases). Germline loops: CDR1 SGHTA, CDR2 FQGNSA. The V gene lost 1 base and the J gene lost 8 bases, with 12 bases spanning the gap. This CDR3 comprises 14 residues. This CDR3 is CASSLVPSVDEQFF. The CDR3 DNA follows: TGTGCCAGCAGCTTAGTCCCTAGCGTGGATGAGCAGTTCTTC.